This T cell receptor (beta chain) was obtained from a study of T-cell memory formation after mild COVID-19. Overall study findings and caveats: Specificity for SARS-CoV-2 was not confirmed among the second-wave clones peaking on day 37.

Germline-derived CDR1 and CDR2 are MNHEY and SVGEGT. The junction had 17 bases not matched to a gene; V was cut back by 7 bases and J by 4 bases. The CDR3 is 18 amino acids. TCRdb itself ran the 5' RACE reads through MiXCR, one entry per CDR3 protein. The sample lists around 200,000 distinct CDR3 sequences, about 27% occurring once. In regard to this clonotype: What it binds is unknown.

What was sequenced was PBMCs or a T cell subset sorted from them (not recorded which). This sequence originates from an adult woman who had mild COVID-19 (a few samples of this study predate the infection). Cell type and time point are not known. This chain joins TRBV6-2 or TRBV6-3 and TRBJ2-1; TRBD2 matches 9 bases. The CDR3 reads CASIRDPVRGGLYNEQFF. CDR3 nucleotides: TGTGCCAGCATTAGGGATCCCGTGCGGGGGGGCCTTTACAATGAGCAGTTCTTC.